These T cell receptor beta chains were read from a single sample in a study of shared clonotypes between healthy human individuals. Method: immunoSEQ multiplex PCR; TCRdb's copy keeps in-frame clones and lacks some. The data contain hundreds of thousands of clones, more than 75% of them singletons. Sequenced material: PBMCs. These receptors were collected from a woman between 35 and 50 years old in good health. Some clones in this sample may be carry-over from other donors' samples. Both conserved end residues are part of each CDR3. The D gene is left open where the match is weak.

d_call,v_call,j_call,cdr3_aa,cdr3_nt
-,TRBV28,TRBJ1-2,CASSSYGYTF,TGTGCCAGCAGTTCCTATGGCTACACCTTC
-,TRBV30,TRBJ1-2,CAWSIRGYGYTF,TGTGCCTGGAGTATAAGGGGCTATGGCTACACCTTC
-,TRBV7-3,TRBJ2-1,CASSLRRAGDEQFF,TGTGCCAGCAGCCTCCGGAGGGCCGGCGATGAGCAGTTCTTC
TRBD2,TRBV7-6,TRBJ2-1,CASSQRPGLVNYNEQFF,TGTGCCAGCAGCCAAAGACCGGGACTAGTGAACTACAATGAGCAGTTCTTC
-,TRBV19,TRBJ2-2,CASSIDGWGAGELFF,TGTGCCAGTAGTATAGATGGTTGGGGGGCCGGGGAGCTGTTTTTT
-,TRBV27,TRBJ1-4,CASRDRLTNEKLFF,TGTGCCAGCAGGGACCGTTTAACTAATGAAAAACTGTTTTTT
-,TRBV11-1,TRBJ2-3,CASSRSSGATDTQYF,TGTGCCAGCAGCCGTAGTTCCGGGGCAACAGATACGCAGTATTTT
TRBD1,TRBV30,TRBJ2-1,CAWSPGQGARNEQFF,TGTGCCTGGAGCCCCGGACAGGGGGCTAGGAATGAGCAGTTCTTC
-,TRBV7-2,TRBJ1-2,CASSPSGTNYGYTF,TGTGCCAGCAGCCCAAGCGGGACCAACTATGGCTACACCTTC
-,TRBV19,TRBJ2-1,CATVRRDEQFF,TGTGCCACAGTAAGGCGCGATGAGCAGTTCTTC
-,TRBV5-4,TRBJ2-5,CASSLGVDSGETQYF,TGTGCCAGCAGCTTGGGTGTCGATTCGGGAGAGACCCAGTACTTC
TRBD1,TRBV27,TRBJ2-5,CASSSSGQPQETQYF,TGTGCCAGCAGTTCGTCGGGACAGCCTCAAGAGACCCAGTACTTC
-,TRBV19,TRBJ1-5,CASSIGAETSNQPQHF,TGTGCCAGTAGTATAGGGGCTGAGACTAGCAATCAGCCCCAGCATTTT
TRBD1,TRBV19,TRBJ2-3,CASSVTGTASTDTQYF,TGTGCCAGTAGTGTAACCGGGACAGCTAGCACAGATACGCAGTATTTT
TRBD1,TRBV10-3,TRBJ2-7,CAASTGGLYEQYF,TGTGCCGCTTCGACAGGGGGACTCTACGAGCAGTACTTC
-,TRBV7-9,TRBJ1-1,CASSPRTPANTEAFF,TGTGCCAGCAGCCCTCGGACACCGGCGAACACTGAAGCTTTCTTT